This T cell receptor (beta chain) was sequenced during a study of T cell responses to AZD1222 COVID-19 vaccine. Sequencing used immunoSEQ multiplex PCR; TCRdb keeps in-frame clones, though not all of them. The sample includes about 110,000 clones, 70% to 90% of them seen just once. The receptor comes from an adult in good health. This specimen consisted of peripheral blood, obtained on day 0 of MenACWY control vaccination.

The CDR3 spells CASSALGTRTSNNEQFF. CDR3 DNA sequence: TGTGCCAGCAGCGCGTTGGGGACTCGGACCTCAAACAATGAGCAGTTCTTC. The genes are TRBV9 and TRBJ2-1; weak D call: TRBD2 (6 bases). In germline, CDR1 is SGDLS, CDR2 YYNGEE. The CDR3 is made up of 17 amino acids. V lost 3 bases and J 5 bases, leaving 21 bases between the germline ends.